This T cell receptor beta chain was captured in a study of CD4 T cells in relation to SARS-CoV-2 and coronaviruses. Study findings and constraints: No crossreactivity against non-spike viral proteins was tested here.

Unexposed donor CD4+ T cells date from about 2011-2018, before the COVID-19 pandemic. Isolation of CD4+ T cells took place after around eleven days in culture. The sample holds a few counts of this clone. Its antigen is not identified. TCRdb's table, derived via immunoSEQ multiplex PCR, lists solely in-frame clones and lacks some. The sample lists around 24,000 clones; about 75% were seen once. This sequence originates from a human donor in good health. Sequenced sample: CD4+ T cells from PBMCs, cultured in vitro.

CDR3 in amino acids: CASKKVDLSSYEQYF. CDR3 sequence (DNA): TGTGCCAGCAAAAAAGTAGACCTGAGCTCCTACGAGCAGTACTTC. V is TRBV5-6 and J is TRBJ2-7; D gene ambiguous. The V end was cut by 6 bases, the J end by 0 bases, with 16 bases between. The CDR3 contains 15 residues. Germline CDR1 reads SGHDT; CDR2 reads YYEEEE.